These 5 T cell receptor beta chains came from one sample sequenced in a study of T cells expressing NK-cell markers. TCRdb reanalyzed the 5' RACE reads, giving one entry per CDR3 protein sequence and no DNA. The sample holds approximately 170,000 distinct CDR3 sequences. Sequenced: blood T cells: a sorted CD56 or NKG2C T cell subset, CD4+ or CD8+ T cells, or bulk PBMC T cells (not recorded which). These receptors came from a man aged 18 to 69 in good health.

This sequence joins TRBV7-8 and TRBJ2-7; TCRdb calls TRBD1, which cannot be checked without DNA. Per the germline V gene, CDR1 is SGHVS and CDR2 is FQNEAQ. The CDR3 totals 14 residues. CDR3 residues: CASSPRTGEDEQYF.

V is TRBV6-4 and J is TRBJ2-7. This CDR3 spans 14 amino acids. The V gene's germline CDR1 is MRHNA and CDR2 SNTAGT. CDR3 in amino acids: CASSDSVQHYEQYF.

This sequence joins TRBV15 and TRBJ1-2. CDR1 and CDR2 (germline): LNHNV, YYDKDF (reference sequence). This CDR3 is built from 14 residues. The CDR3 protein is CATSRDLGNYGYTF.

This chain connects TRBV5-6 to TRBJ1-3; TCRdb proposes TRBD1, but this gene call is untestable without DNA. Germline V CDR1 and CDR2: SGHDT, YYEEEE. CDR3 length: 15 amino acids. This CDR3 is CASSDGTVAGNTIYF.

The V call is TRBV4-2, the J call TRBJ1-1. Germline lookup yields CDR1 LGHNA and CDR2 YNFKEQ. This CDR3 has 12 residues. The CDR3 is CASSHINTEAFF.